These 26 T cell receptor beta chains originate from one sample sequenced in a study of beta chain features in type 1 diabetes. Points from the study as a whole: Patients with Type 1 diabetes showed moderately but significantly shorter TCRB CDR3s in all four CD4+ subsets.

Their recognized antigens are unknown. As every portion of the isolated RNA was reverse transcribed, the sequencing read expressed TCRB transcripts. Measured with immunoSEQ multiplex PCR; TCRdb has only the in-frame clones, and not every one. The sample contains 640,000 or so clones, over 10% of which appear only once. Sequences were obtained from naive CD4+ T cells from blood. The receptor set was obtained from a man younger than 35 with type 1 diabetes.

This clone was picked up a small number of times. The chain carries TRBV27 and TRBJ2-4, with 11 bases fitting TRBD1. Trimming took 6 bases from V and 7 from J; bases not matched to a gene: 8. This CDR3 spans 15 amino acids. The germline V gene has CDR1 MNHEY and CDR2 SMNVEV (reference sequence). CDR3 amino acids: CASRTGTGGSNIQYF. The CDR3 DNA reads as TGTGCCAGCAGGACCGGGACAGGGGGTAGTAACATTCAGTACTTC.

The chain uses TRBV4-1 and TRBJ2-2; 9 bases map to TRBD1. The germline gives CDR1 MGHRA, CDR2 YSYEKL. The CDR3 length is 13 residues. Germline trimming cut 8 bases from V and 5 bases from J; bases unmatched to any gene: 3. In DNA, the CDR3 is TGCGCCAGCCCGGGACAGGGTACCGGGGAGCTGTTTTTT. This translates into CASPGQGTGELFF.

This clone was detected only a few times. This chain uses TRBV6-1 with TRBJ2-7, with D unresolved. From germline, CDR1 is MNHNS and CDR2 SASEGT. There are 13 residues in the CDR3. Trimming took 4 bases from V and 2 from J, leaving 9 bases between them. As DNA, the CDR3 is TGTGCCAGCAGTGTCGACAAAACCTACGAGCAGTACTTC. Amino acids: CASSVDKTYEQYF.

CDR3 nucleotide sequence: TGTGCCAGCTCACCGCCCAAGGGGGAGAACACCGGGGAGCTGTTTTTT. Its protein is CASSPPKGENTGELFF. The chain couples TRBV18 to TRBJ2-2; possibly TRBD1 for D (6 bases). The CDR3 sequence is 16 residues long. Per germline, CDR1 KGHSH and CDR2 LQKENI. Trimming removed 3 bases at V and 1 base at J, with 12 bases between.

This clone showed up just a few times. The rearrangement uses TRBV7-2 and TRBJ2-3; 10 bases align to TRBD2. After removal of 4 bases from V and 6 bases from J, the junction contained 1 base not matched to a gene. This CDR3 has 13 amino acids. Germline V gene sequence: CDR1 SGHTA, CDR2 FQGNSA. CDR3 bases: TGTGCCAGCAGCTGGGGACTAGCGGATACGCAGTATTTT. It yields the protein CASSWGLADTQYF.

This chain joins TRBV2 and TRBJ1-1; D not certain. The V gene lost 8 bases and the J gene lost 5 bases, with 15 bases spanning the gap. The V gene's germline CDR1 is SNHLY and CDR2 FYNNEI. The length of the CDR3 is 13 residues. The CDR3 sequence: CASGLSWGTEAFF. CDR3 in DNA: TGTGCCAGCGGGCTTTCTTGGGGAACTGAAGCTTTCTTT.

This clone was counted only a few times. V gene TRBV18 combines with J gene TRBJ2-1; TRBD2 might be the D (5 bases). Trimming removed 0 bases at V and 6 bases at J, with 15 bases between. Per the germline V gene, CDR1 is KGHSH and CDR2 is LQKENI. This CDR3 contains 16 residues. The CDR3 region has the DNA TGTGCCAGCTCACCACCGACCGGGGAGACGAGCAATGAGCAGTTCTTC. As protein: CASSPPTGETSNEQFF. The whole variable domain, remainder taken from reference TRBV18 and TRBJ2-1, is NAGVMQNPRHLVRRRGQEARLRCSPMKGHSHVYWYRQLPEEGLKFMVYLQKENIIDESGMPKERFSAEFPKEGPSILRIQQVVRGDSAAYFCASSPPTGETSNEQFFGPGTRLTVL.

There are a few counts of this clone. Sequence at one end of the junction differs from germline and may be a read error. The V and J genes are TRBV7-7 and TRBJ2-2; D might be TRBD2 (5 bases). CDR1 is SSHAT, CDR2 FNYEAQ, per germline (reference sequence). This CDR3 is built from 14 residues. CDR3 amino acids: CASSLVRETGELFF. The DNA of the CDR3 is TGTGCTAGCAGCTTAGTGAGGGAGACCGGGGAGCTGTTTTTT.

The chain employs TRBV29-1 and TRBJ1-2, with 7 bases identical to TRBD1. CDR3 length: 13 amino acids. With V trimmed by 4 bases and J by 3 bases, 5 bases remained unmatched. Germline V gives CDR1 SQVTM, CDR2 ANQGSEA. The CDR3 is CSVVRQGDYGYTF. As DNA, the CDR3 is TGCAGCGTTGTCCGACAGGGTGACTATGGCTACACCTTC.

In this sample, this clone turned up a few times. The chain carries TRBV10-3 and TRBJ1-1; TRBD1 might be the D (5 bases). The CDR3 contains 16 residues. The germline CDR1 and CDR2 sequences are ENHRY and SYGVKD. V was clipped by 2 bases and J by 3 bases, with 16 bases between them. CDR3 nucleotide sequence: TGTGCCATCAGTGAGGGGGGTGGCAGGATTGACACTGAAGCTTTCTTT. It encodes CAISEGGGRIDTEAFF.

The chain joins TRBV6-5 to TRBJ2-7; the D gene is possibly TRBD2 (7 bases). This CDR3 has 16 residues. V lost 0 bases and J lost 3, with 15 bases in between. The V gene's germline CDR1 is MNHEY and CDR2 SVGAGI. The CDR3 bases are TGTGCCAGCAGTTACTCGTCTTCAGGGGAGGGCTACGAGCAGTACTTC. This encodes CASSYSSSGEGYEQYF.

V is TRBV9 and J is TRBJ2-7, with TRBD1 identical over 10 bases. The trim removed 10 bases at V and 6 bases at J, leaving 10 bases unmatched. The CDR3 length is 13 residues. The V gene's germline CDR1 is SGDLS and CDR2 YYNGEE. CDR3 sequence: CASGPGQGFEQYF. Here the CDR3 DNA reads TGTGCCTCTGGACCGGGACAGGGGTTCGAGCAGTACTTC.

The chain has TRBV11-1 and TRBJ2-3, with D maybe TRBD1 (6 bases). CDR1 and CDR2 from the germline V gene are SGHAT and FQDESV (reference sequence). The CDR3 consists of 13 residues. The V end lost 1 base, the J end lost 4 bases, and 6 bases lay between the germline ends. CDR3 protein: CASSLGQADTQYF. The CDR3, as DNA: TGTGCCAGCAGCTTAGGACAGGCAGATACGCAGTATTTT.

The V and J genes are TRBV19 and TRBJ1-2; possible D gene TRBD1, 6 bases. Between the trimmed V and J ends, which lost 7 bases and 5 bases, there was a span of 14 bases. Germline V gene sequence: CDR1 LNHDA, CDR2 SQIVND (reference sequence). This CDR3 region has 13 residues. CDR3: CASTIQGSYGYTF. The DNA for the CDR3 is TGTGCCAGTACGATACAGGGAAGTTATGGCTACACCTTC.

This clone was counted only a few times. The sample carries other DNA sequences with the same CDR3. The chain has TRBV5-1 and TRBJ2-1; TRBD2 matches at 9 bases. Per germline, CDR1 SGHRS and CDR2 YFSETQ. The ends lost 0 bases at V and 6 bases at J; junction bases unmatched: 4. The CDR3 covers 15 residues. CDR3 in amino acids: CASSLGLAGSNEQFF. CDR3 bases: TGCGCCAGCAGCTTGGGGCTAGCGGGGAGCAATGAGCAGTTCTTC.

The V gene is TRBV7-6, the J gene TRBJ2-5; 14 bases align to TRBD2. Germline CDR1 reads SGHVS; CDR2 reads FNYEAQ. The CDR3 extends over 18 amino acids. V trimming: 5 bases; J trimming: 4 bases; junction bases outside the gene matches: 12. The CDR3 region is CASSHIGTSGGTGETQYF. The DNA for the CDR3 is TGTGCCAGCAGCCACATCGGGACTAGCGGGGGAACCGGAGAGACCCAGTACTTC.

This chain connects TRBV10-3 to TRBJ2-7, with a possible D match to TRBD1 (8 bases). The V and J ends lost 7 bases and 2 bases respectively, with 15 bases between them. This CDR3 contains 14 residues. Germline loops: CDR1 ENHRY, CDR2 SYGVKD. CDR3 residues: CAITSGTGPYEQYF. As DNA, the CDR3 is TGTGCCATCACCAGCGGGACAGGTCCCTACGAGCAGTACTTC.

This chain links TRBV7-6 with TRBJ1-1; TRBD1 might be the D (5 bases). The CDR3 covers 17 residues. Between the trimmed V and J ends, which lost 4 bases and 0 bases, there was a span of 18 bases. The germline CDR1 and CDR2 sequences are SGHVS and FNYEAQ. Written as DNA, the CDR3 is TGTGCCAGCAGCTCTACCCTAGCAGGGCCCTTGAACACTGAAGCTTTCTTT. Its protein product is CASSSTLAGPLNTEAFF. The full variable domain, with the rest looked up from reference TRBV7-6 and TRBJ1-1, is GAGVSQSPRYKVTKRGQDVALRCDPISGHVSLYWYRQALGQGPEFLTYFNYEAQQDKSGLPNDRFSAERPEGSISTLTIQRTEQRDSAMYRCASSSTLAGPLNTEAFFGQGTRLTVV.

The genes are TRBV7-8 and TRBJ1-3; D not resolved. V lost 1 base to trimming and J lost 0 bases, with 10 bases between them. The CDR3 loop spans 16 amino acids. Germline V CDR1 and CDR2: SGHVS, FQNEAQ. DNA of the CDR3: TGTGCCAGCAGCTTAGGTTGGCCTAACTCTGGAAACACCATATATTTT. Translation gives CASSLGWPNSGNTIYF.

The gene calls are TRBV5-1 and TRBJ2-3; the D call may be TRBD1 or TRBD2 (5 bases each). CDR1 and CDR2 (germline): SGHRS, YFSETQ. CDR3 size: 18 residues. V was shortened by 4 bases and J by 2 bases, with 23 bases between the two germline ends. The CDR3 region has the DNA TGCGCCAGCAGCGTCACCGGGACCTTCTATTCTACCACAGATACGCAGTATTTT. Translated: CASSVTGTFYSTTDTQYF.

In its sample, this clone was seen a few times. V gene TRBV18 combines with J gene TRBJ2-2, with 7 positions matching TRBD1. J lost 3 bases, V lost 3 bases, and 7 bases had no gene match. In germline, CDR1 is KGHSH, CDR2 LQKENI. This CDR3 has 16 residues. CDR3 DNA: TGTGCCAGCTCACCTCCGGACAGGATCTACACCGGGGAGCTGTTTTTT. Amino acids: CASSPPDRIYTGELFF.

The rearrangement uses TRBV7-2 and TRBJ2-7, with 9 bases lining up with TRBD2. This CDR3 comprises 17 residues. Unmatched junction bases numbered 14, after V lost 7 bases and J lost 1 base. Germline CDR1 reads SGHTA; CDR2 reads FQGNSA. CDR3 in amino acids: CASTMGLAGKQSYEQYF. Here the CDR3 DNA reads TGTGCCAGCACCATGGGGCTAGCGGGGAAACAGTCCTACGAGCAGTACTTC.

The chain has TRBV5-1 and TRBJ2-5, with no clear D. This CDR3 contains 14 residues. Deletions cut 0 bases from V and 5 bases from J, with 11 bases between. CDR1 is SGHRS, CDR2 YFSETQ, per germline. The CDR3 nucleotides are TGCGCCAGCAGCTTGGACCCCTTTGGGGAGACCCAGTACTTC. Protein sequence: CASSLDPFGETQYF.

Only a few counts were recorded for this clone. The CDR3 sequence is CAINPGAGGKTQYF. In nucleotides, the CDR3 is TGTGCCATCAACCCCGGAGCGGGTGGGAAGACCCAGTACTTC. The chain carries TRBV10-3 and TRBJ2-5; D may be TRBD2 (6 bases). The CDR3 runs 14 residues. CDR1 and CDR2 from the germline V gene are ENHRY and SYGVKD. Trimming removed 7 bases at V and 6 bases at J, with 18 bases between.

This clone was counted only a few times. The chain employs TRBV11-2 and TRBJ2-4, with TRBD2 matching over 7 bases. The CDR3 length is 13 residues. Germline V gene data show CDR1 as SGHAT and CDR2 as FQNNGV. The J segment lost 6 bases and the V segment lost 8 bases, leaving 7 bases of the junction unmatched. The CDR3 nucleotides are TGTGCCAGCCGGGAAGCGGGGATAAACATTCAGTACTTC. Translation gives CASREAGINIQYF.

The chain uses TRBV30 and TRBJ2-2; D tentatively fits TRBD1 or TRBD2 (5 bases each). The CDR3 extends over 14 amino acids. Deletions cut 3 bases from V and 4 bases from J, with 12 bases between. Germline V gene data show CDR1 as GTSNPN and CDR2 as SVGIG (reference sequence). The CDR3 sequence: CAWRASGGTGELFF. The DNA for the CDR3 is TGTGCCTGGAGAGCTAGTGGGGGCACCGGGGAGCTGTTTTTT.